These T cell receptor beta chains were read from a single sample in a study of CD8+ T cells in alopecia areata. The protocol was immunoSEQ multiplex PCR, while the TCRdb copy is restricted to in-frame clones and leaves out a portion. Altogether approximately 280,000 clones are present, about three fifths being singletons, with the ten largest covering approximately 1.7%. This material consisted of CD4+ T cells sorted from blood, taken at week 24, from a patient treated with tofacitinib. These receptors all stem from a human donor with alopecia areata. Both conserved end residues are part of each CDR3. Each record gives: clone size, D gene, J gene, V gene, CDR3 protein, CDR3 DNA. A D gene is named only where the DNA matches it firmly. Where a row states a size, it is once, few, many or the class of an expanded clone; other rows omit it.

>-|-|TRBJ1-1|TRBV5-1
CASSLVGTLWGNTEAFF
TGCGCCAGCAGCTTGGTAGGGACCCTCTGGGGGAACACTGAAGCTTTCTTT
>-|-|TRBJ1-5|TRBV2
CASSDRNSNQPQHF
TGTGCCAGCAGCGACAGGAATAGCAATCAGCCCCAGCATTTT
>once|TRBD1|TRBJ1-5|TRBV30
CAWSTGAGQPQHF
TGTGCCTGGAGTACAGGGGCCGGACAGCCCCAGCATTTT
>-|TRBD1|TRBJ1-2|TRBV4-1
CASSQGQGARGYTF
TGCGCCAGCAGCCAAGGACAGGGGGCGCGGGGCTACACCTTC
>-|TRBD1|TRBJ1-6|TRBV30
CAWSNGQGADSPLHF
TGTGCCTGGAGCAATGGGCAGGGGGCGGATTCACCCCTCCACTTT
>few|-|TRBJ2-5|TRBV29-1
CSVAGGQDQETQYF
TGCAGCGTAGCGGGGGGACAGGACCAAGAGACCCAGTACTTC
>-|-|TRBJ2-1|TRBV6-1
CASSADHAEQFF
TGTGCCAGCAGCGCAGATCATGCTGAGCAGTTCTTC
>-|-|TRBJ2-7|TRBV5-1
CASSLDGQRTYEQYF
TGCGCCAGCAGCTTGGACGGACAGCGTACCTACGAGCAGTACTTC
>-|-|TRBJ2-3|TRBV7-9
CASSLGGTLDTQYF
TGTGCCAGCAGCTTAGGGGGGACGCTTGATACGCAGTATTTT
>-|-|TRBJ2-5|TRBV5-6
CASSSILIETQYF
TGTGCCAGCAGCTCTATTCTGATCGAGACCCAGTACTTC
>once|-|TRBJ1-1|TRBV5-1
CASSYEGAFF
TGCGCCAGCAGCTACGAAGGAGCTTTCTTT
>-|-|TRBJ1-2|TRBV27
CASSSPSQRNYGYTF
TGTGCCAGCAGTTCCCCCAGCCAGCGGAACTATGGCTACACCTTC
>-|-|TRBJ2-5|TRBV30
CAWSAFPETQYF
TGTGCCTGGAGCGCGTTCCCAGAGACCCAGTACTTC
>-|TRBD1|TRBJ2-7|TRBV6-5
CASRPDRDISYEQYF
TGTGCCAGCAGACCAGACAGGGATATCTCCTACGAGCAGTACTTC
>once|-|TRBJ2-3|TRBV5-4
CASSLAQGTDTQYF
TGTGCCAGCAGCTTGGCACAGGGCACAGATACGCAGTATTTT
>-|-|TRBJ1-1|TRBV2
CASSRGTNTEAFF
TGTGCCAGCAGTAGGGGGACGAACACTGAAGCTTTCTTT
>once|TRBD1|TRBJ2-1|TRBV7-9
CASSLGYRGAYNEQFF
TGTGCCAGCAGCTTAGGTTACAGGGGTGCCTACAATGAGCAGTTCTTC
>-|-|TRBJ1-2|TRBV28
CASSSTRYTF
TGTGCCAGCAGCAGCACACGCTACACCTTC
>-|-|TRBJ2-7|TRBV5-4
CASSLEASNEQYF
TGTGCCAGCAGCTTGGAGGCCTCCAACGAGCAGTACTTC
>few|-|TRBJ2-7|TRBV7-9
CASSLDSMHEQYF
TGTGCCAGCAGTCTCGACTCGATGCACGAGCAGTACTTC
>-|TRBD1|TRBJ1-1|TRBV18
CASTQGDTEAFF
TGTGCCAGCACACAGGGGGACACTGAAGCTTTCTTT
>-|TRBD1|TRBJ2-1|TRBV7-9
CASSLGQGVWNEQFF
TGTGCCAGCAGCTTGGGACAGGGAGTGTGGAATGAGCAGTTCTTC
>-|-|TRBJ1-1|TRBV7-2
CASRGPFGEAFF
TGTGCCAGCCGAGGGCCCTTTGGGGAAGCTTTCTTT
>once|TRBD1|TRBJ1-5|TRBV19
CASSPRDRGHQPQHF
TGTGCCAGTAGTCCCCGGGACAGGGGGCATCAGCCCCAGCATTTT
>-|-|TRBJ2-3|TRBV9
CASSPRRGASDTQYF
TGTGCCAGCAGCCCCCGCCGGGGAGCATCAGATACGCAGTATTTT
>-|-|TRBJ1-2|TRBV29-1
CSVLPGDYGYTF
TGCAGCGTGCTCCCGGGAGACTATGGCTACACCTTC
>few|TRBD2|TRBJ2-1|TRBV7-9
CASTSGRGNYNEQFF
TGTGCCAGCACCTCAGGGCGGGGGAACTACAATGAGCAGTTCTTC
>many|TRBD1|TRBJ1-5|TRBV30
CAWQDRGVRQPQHF
TGTGCCTGGCAGGACAGGGGAGTTCGTCAGCCCCAGCATTTT
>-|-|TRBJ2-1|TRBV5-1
CASAIQGDNEQFF
TGCGCCAGCGCAATTCAGGGAGACAATGAGCAGTTCTTC
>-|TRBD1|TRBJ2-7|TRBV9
CASSATGVTYEQYF
TGTGCCAGCAGCGCGACAGGGGTCACCTACGAGCAGTACTTC
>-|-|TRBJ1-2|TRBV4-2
CASSQGRTGANYGYTF
TGTGCCAGCAGCCAAGGGAGGACTGGAGCTAACTATGGCTACACCTTC
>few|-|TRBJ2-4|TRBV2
CASKWGAQNIQYF
TGTGCCAGCAAATGGGGGGCGCAGAACATTCAGTACTTC
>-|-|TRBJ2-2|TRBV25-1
CASSNRVLNTGELFF
TGTGCCAGCAGTAACAGGGTCCTTAACACCGGGGAGCTGTTTTTT
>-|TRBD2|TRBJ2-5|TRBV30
CAWRSVAGQETQYF
TGTGCCTGGAGGTCAGTAGCGGGCCAAGAGACCCAGTACTTC
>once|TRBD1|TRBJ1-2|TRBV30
CAWSPDRDYGYTF
TGTGCCTGGAGCCCAGACAGGGATTATGGCTACACCTTC
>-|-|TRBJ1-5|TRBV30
CAWSVGWGNQPQHF
TGTGCCTGGAGTGTGGGGTGGGGCAATCAGCCCCAGCATTTT
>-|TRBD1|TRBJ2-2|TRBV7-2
CASSLIDRANTGELFF
TGTGCCAGCAGCTTAATCGACAGGGCGAACACCGGGGAGCTGTTTTTT
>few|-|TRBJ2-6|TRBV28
CASRPYVRALGANVLTF
TGTGCCAGCAGACCCTATGTCAGGGCCCTCGGGGCCAACGTCCTGACTTTC
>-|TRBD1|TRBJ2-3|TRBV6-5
CASSRDRGPDTQYF
TGTGCCAGCAGTCGGGACAGGGGGCCAGATACGCAGTATTTT
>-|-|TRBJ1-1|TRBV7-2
CATGWKGGDTEAFF
TGTGCCACAGGATGGAAGGGTGGGGACACTGAAGCTTTCTTT
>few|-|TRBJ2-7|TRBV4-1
CASSQERGPGPYEQYF
TGCGCCAGCAGCCAAGAAAGGGGTCCGGGCCCCTACGAGCAGTACTTC
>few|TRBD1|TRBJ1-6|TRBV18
CASRPPGQKKSPLHF
TGTGCCAGCCGCCCGCCGGGACAGAAAAAATCACCCCTCCACTTT
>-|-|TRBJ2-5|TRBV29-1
CSVETLGARETQYF
TGCAGCGTTGAGACTCTGGGGGCGAGGGAGACCCAGTACTTC
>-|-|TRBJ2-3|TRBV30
CAWQGLHTQYF
TGTGCCTGGCAAGGGCTGCATACGCAGTATTTT
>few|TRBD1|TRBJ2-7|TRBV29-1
CSVSRDRGSYEQYF
TGCAGCGTCTCCCGGGACAGGGGATCCTACGAGCAGTACTTC
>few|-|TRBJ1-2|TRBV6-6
CASSPREGSGYTF
TGTGCCAGCAGCCCCAGGGAGGGTTCCGGCTACACCTTC
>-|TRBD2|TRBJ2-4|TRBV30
CAWKRGLASKNIQYF
TGTGCCTGGAAGCGGGGGCTCGCATCCAAAAACATTCAGTACTTC
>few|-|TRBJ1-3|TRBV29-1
CSVIPYDVTGNTIYF
TGCAGCGTTATCCCGTACGATGTGACTGGAAACACCATATATTTT
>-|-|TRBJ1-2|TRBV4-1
CASSQGRNGAYGYTF
TGCGCCAGCAGCCAAGGCCGGAATGGTGCCTATGGCTACACCTTC
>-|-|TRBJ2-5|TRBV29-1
CSVGGRNQETQYF
TGCAGCGTTGGGGGCAGGAACCAAGAGACCCAGTACTTC
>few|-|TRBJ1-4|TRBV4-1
CASSQDGYMNEKLFF
TGCGCCAGCAGCCAAGACGGATACATGAATGAAAAACTGTTTTTT
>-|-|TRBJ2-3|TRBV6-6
CASSSLMGQYF
TGTGCCAGCAGTTCCCTCATGGGGCAGTATTTT
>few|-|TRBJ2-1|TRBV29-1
CSVERPSYNEQFF
TGCAGCGTTGAGAGACCTAGCTACAATGAGCAGTTCTTC
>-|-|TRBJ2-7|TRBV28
CASSPHGDYEQYF
TGTGCCAGCAGTCCCCACGGGGATTACGAGCAGTACTTC
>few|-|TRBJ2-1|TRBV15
CATSRDRIASYNEQFF
TGTGCCACCAGCAGAGATAGGATAGCTAGCTACAATGAGCAGTTCTTC